The subject of this entry is one T cell receptor (beta chain). This sample stems from a study of blood T cell repertoires in COVID-19. Study as a whole: The origin of the acute and convalescent COVID-19 samples was the United States, Italy and Spain.

Germline CDR1 reads MNHEY; CDR2 reads SVGAGI. The CDR3 length is 13 residues. Trimming stripped 8 bases from V and 5 bases from J, with 12 bases between. Data came from immunoSEQ multiplex PCR; TCRdb stores just in-frame clones and leaves some out. This sample yields under 200,000 clones, of which 80% to 90% are seen a single time; around 2% belongs to the top ten. This TCR was sampled from a woman older than 75 with acute or convalescent COVID-19. Sequencing input: peripheral blood. This sequence joins TRBV6-5 and TRBJ2-2, with a weak D call TRBD1 (6 bases). The CDR3 region has the DNA TGTGCCAGCCGGAACCAGGGGACCGGGGAGCTGTTTTTT. Translation gives CASRNQGTGELFF.